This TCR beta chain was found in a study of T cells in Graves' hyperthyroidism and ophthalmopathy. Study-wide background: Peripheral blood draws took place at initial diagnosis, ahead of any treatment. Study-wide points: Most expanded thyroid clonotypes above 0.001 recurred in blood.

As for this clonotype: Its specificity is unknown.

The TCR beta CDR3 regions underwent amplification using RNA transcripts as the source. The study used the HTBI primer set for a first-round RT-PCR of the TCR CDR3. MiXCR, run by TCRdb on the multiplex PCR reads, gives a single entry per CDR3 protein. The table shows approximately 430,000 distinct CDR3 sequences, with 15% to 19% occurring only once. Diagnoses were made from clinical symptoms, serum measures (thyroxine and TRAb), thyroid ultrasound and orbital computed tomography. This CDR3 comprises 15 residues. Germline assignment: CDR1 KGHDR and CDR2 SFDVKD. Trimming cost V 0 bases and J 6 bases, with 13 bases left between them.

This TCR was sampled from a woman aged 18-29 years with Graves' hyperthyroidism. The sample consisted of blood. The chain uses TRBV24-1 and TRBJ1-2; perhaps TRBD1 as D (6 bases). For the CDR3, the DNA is TGTGCCACCAGTGATTTGGGACAGTCCCTGGATGGCTACACCTTC. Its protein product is CATSDLGQSLDGYTF.